Each of the 28 T cell receptor beta chains below was sequenced from the same sample in a study of regulatory T cells in long-lasting Graves disease (dated by TCRdb to about 2021). Libraries were built with multiplex PCR. Sequencing took place on an Illumina HiSeq 4000. TCR beta libraries were built with iRepertoire HTBI primers and Arm-PCR amplification of CDR3 regions. TCRdb passed the public sequencing reads through fastp at Q25 and MiXCR, retaining productive beta sequences. Each entry is one CDR3 protein sequence, shown with its most common DNA and genes. This sample comprises about half a million distinct CDR3 sequences, around a fifth of them detected only once. The top ten clonotypes cover approximately 14% of the sample. What the time point label conveys for this sample: persistent/refractory GD, antithyroid drugs over 5 years with positive TRAb. For both TCR sequencing and RNA sequencing, RNA was extracted from PBMCs using TRIzol.

The sequencing here drew on peripheral blood mononuclear cells (PBMCs), taken when the disease was refractory, from a patient treated with antithyroid drugs. The receptor set was obtained from a female donor with Graves disease.

In this sample, this clonotype turned up many times. The gene calls are TRBV6-1 and TRBJ2-5; D uncertain. The CDR3 consists of 13 residues. Germline V lookup: CDR1 MNHNS, CDR2 SASEGT. V was clipped by 6 bases and J by 5 bases, with 13 bases between them. The CDR3 here is CASSLRNGETQYF. For the CDR3, the DNA is TGTGCCAGCAGCTTACGTAACGGGGAGACCCAGTACTTC.

The chain carries TRBV7-2 and TRBJ1-1; D unclear. V dropped 2 bases and J dropped 0 bases, with 7 bases sitting between them. From germline, CDR1 is SGHTA and CDR2 FQGNSA. The CDR3 runs 14 residues. The CDR3 sequence: CASSLTLMNTEAFF. CDR3 DNA sequence: TGTGCCAGCAGCTTAACACTCATGAACACTGAAGCTTTCTTT.

This chain joins TRBV7-9 and TRBJ1-6; D is undetermined. Per the germline V gene, CDR1 is SEHNR and CDR2 is FQNEAQ (reference sequence). This CDR3 has 14 amino acids. V lost 5 bases, J lost 5 bases, and 10 bases lay in between. CDR3 sequence: CASSVPGDNSPLHF. The CDR3 DNA is TGTGCCAGCAGCGTCCCCGGGGATAATTCACCCCTCCACTTT.

In this sample, this clonotype turned up many times. This chain connects TRBV4-2 to TRBJ1-4, with unresolved D. Between the trimmed V and J ends, which lost 5 bases and 3 bases, there was a span of 16 bases. The CDR3 totals 16 residues. Germline CDR1 is LGHNA and CDR2 is YNFKEQ. The chain's CDR3 is CASSSLNHAANEKLFF. CDR3 nucleotides: TGTGCCAGCAGCAGTCTTAACCACGCGGCTAATGAAAAACTGTTTTTT.

This chain joins TRBV5-1 and TRBJ1-6; D ambiguous. Trimming pared 0 bases from V and 5 bases from J, leaving 9 bases between. This CDR3 has 15 residues. Germline-derived CDR1 and CDR2 are SGHRS and YFSETQ. CDR3 protein: CASSLAGQHNSPLHF. Written as DNA, the CDR3 is TGCGCCAGCAGCTTGGCCGGGCAACATAATTCACCCCTCCACTTT.

The V and J genes are TRBV9 and TRBJ1-1; 7 nucleotides line up with TRBD1. The CDR3 length is 17 residues. The V gene end was trimmed by 0 bases and the J gene end by 3 bases; junction bases not matched to a gene: 11. Germline V CDR1 and CDR2: SGDLS, YYNGEE. CDR3 region: CASSVDSSDGTDTEAFF. CDR3 coding DNA: TGTGCCAGCAGCGTAGACTCCTCGGATGGGACAGACACTGAAGCTTTCTTT.

The chain joins TRBV7-3 to TRBJ2-1, with D unclear. Trimming cost V 0 bases and J 9 bases, with 9 bases left between them. The CDR3 spans 13 residues. Looked up from germline, CDR1 is SGHTA and CDR2 is FQGTGA. In DNA form, the CDR3 reads TGTGCCAGCAGCTTAACTCTAGGGTCTGAGCAGTTCTTC. Protein: CASSLTLGSEQFF. Variable domain in full (rest from reference TRBV7-3 and TRBJ2-1): GAGVSQTPSNKVTEKGKYVELRCDPISGHTALYWYRQSLGQGPEFLIYFQGTGAADDSGLPNDRFFAVRPEGSVSTLKIQRTERGDSAVYLCASSLTLGSEQFFGPGTRLTVL.

This clonotype has a count of ten or more. The chain joins TRBV7-2 to TRBJ2-7, with 7 bases lining up with TRBD1. Germline V gene sequence: CDR1 SGHTA, CDR2 FQGNSA. This CDR3 is 14 amino acids long. Unmatched junction bases numbered 6, after V lost 5 bases and J lost 2 bases. The DNA of the CDR3 is TGTGCCAGCAGCGCCTCAGGGGGTCCCTACGAGCAGTACTTC. It codes for CASSASGGPYEQYF.

This clonotype has more than one count but fewer than ten. The rearrangement joins TRBV12-3 or TRBV12-4 to TRBJ1-5; perhaps TRBD1 as D (5 bases). Trimming shortened V by 3 bases and J by 1 base, and 7 bases separated the two germline ends. The length of the CDR3 is 14 residues. The CDR3 DNA reads as TGTGCCAGCAGTTTTTGGGGGAGCAATCAGCCCCAGCATTTT. Translated: CASSFWGSNQPQHF.

This rearrangement joins TRBV11-2 to TRBJ1-1, with no clear D. V was pared by 5 bases and J by 1 base, with 11 bases between. CDR1 and CDR2 from the germline V gene are SGHAT and FQNNGV. The CDR3 has 14 amino acids. In nucleotides, the CDR3 is TGTGCCAGCAGCCTCGTGACACCGAACACTGAAGCTTTCTTT. Translation: CASSLVTPNTEAFF. Filled out from reference TRBV11-2 and TRBJ1-1, the complete variable domain reads EAGVAQSPRYKIIEKRQSVAFWCNPISGHATLYWYQQILGQGPKLLIQFQNNGVVDDSQLPKDRFSAERLKGVDSTLKIQPAKLEDSAVYLCASSLVTPNTEAFFGQGTRLTVV.

This clonotype was counted at least ten times. CDR3 residues: CASSYRQGGAYSNQPQHF. The CDR3 DNA reads TGTGCCAGCAGCTACAGGCAGGGGGGGGCCTATAGCAATCAGCCCCAGCATTTT. V is TRBV12-3 or TRBV12-4 and J is TRBJ1-5, with TRBD1 matching 7 bases. The CDR3 length is 18 residues. After removal of 6 bases from V and 0 bases from J, the junction contained 14 bases not matched to a gene.

This clonotype was observed many times. V gene TRBV30 combines with J gene TRBJ2-5; D may be TRBD2 (5 bases). CDR1 and CDR2 from the germline V gene are GTSNPN and SVGIG (reference sequence). This CDR3 is built from 13 residues. Trimming left V 3 bases short and J 4 bases short, with 12 bases between. The CDR3 sequence is CAWSVGAGETQYF. The CDR3, as DNA: TGTGCCTGGAGCGTGGGCGCGGGAGAGACCCAGTACTTC.

Many counts were recorded for this clonotype. The CDR3 reads CASKRYMTGANVLTF. The CDR3 DNA follows: TGTGCCAGCAAGAGGTACATGACTGGGGCCAACGTCCTGACTTTC. V is TRBV28 and J is TRBJ2-6; D is unclear. Per germline, CDR1 MDHEN and CDR2 SYDVKM. The CDR3 extends over 15 amino acids. Deletions cut 7 bases from V and 2 bases from J, with 12 bases between.

This clonotype was seen many times. The rearrangement links TRBV6-1 to TRBJ1-1; TRBD1 matches at 8 bases. Looked up from germline, CDR1 is MNHNS and CDR2 is SASEGT. The CDR3 covers 14 residues. V lost 6 bases and J lost 6; bases outside the gene matches: 9. The CDR3: CASRGGQGGPEAFF. CDR3 coding DNA: TGTGCCAGCAGGGGTGGACAGGGAGGTCCTGAAGCTTTCTTT.

With respect to this clonotype: With only one base between it and a far larger clone, this is likely a read error. The V call is TRBV28, the J call TRBJ2-2, with D possibly being TRBD1 or TRBD2 (6 bases each). Germline CDR1 MDHEN, CDR2 SYDVKM. CDR3 length: 12 residues. The CDR3 DNA is TGTGCCAGCAGTTGGGGGGCCGGGGAGCTGGTTTTT. This gives the protein CASSWGAGELVF.

This clonotype has ten or more counts. The chain employs TRBV2 and TRBJ2-6; a weak D match, TRBD1 (6 bases). The CDR3 extends over 15 amino acids. With 9 bases removed from V and 0 bases from J, the gap between germline ends came to 12 bases. CDR1 and CDR2 from the germline V gene are SNHLY and FYNNEI. CDR3 sequence (DNA): TGTGCCAGGGGGACACTGAGCTCTGGGGCCAACGTCCTGACTTTC. This codes for CARGTLSSGANVLTF.

Points on this clonotype: This may be a read error, as it is one base from a much larger clone. The J gene is TRBJ1-1, the V gene TRBV12-3 or TRBV12-4; D unresolved. This CDR3 is built from 12 residues. CDR3 sequence: CASSLDRTEASF. The CDR3 DNA is TGTGCCAGCAGTTTAGATAGGACTGAAGCTTCCTTT.

This clonotype has at least ten counts. The rearrangement links TRBV24-1 to TRBJ1-1; 12 nucleotides match TRBD1. The CDR3 totals 13 residues. The V gene end was trimmed by 7 bases and the J gene end by 11 bases; junction bases not matched to a gene: 7. Germline V CDR1 and CDR2: KGHDR, SFDVKD. The CDR3 here is CATSLGQGAGAFF. The CDR3, as DNA: TGTGCCACCAGCTTGGGACAGGGGGCAGGTGCTTTCTTT.

This clonotype was detected many times. The chain couples TRBV20-1 to TRBJ1-1, with D unresolved. The CDR3 has 13 amino acids. V shed 7 bases and J shed 4 bases, with 16 bases lying between them. Germline values: CDR1 DFQATT, CDR2 SNEGSKA (reference sequence). The DNA of the CDR3 is TGCAGTGGAGGTGGGAGTTTCGGCACTGAAGCTTTCTTT. This codes for CSGGGSFGTEAFF.

This clonotype was found many times. This chain joins TRBV28 and TRBJ2-5, with D possibly TRBD2 on 5 matching bases. The CDR3 runs to 13 residues. Germline CDR1 and CDR2: MDHEN and SYDVKM. V was trimmed by 7 bases and J by 4 bases, leaving 13 bases between them. CDR3 sequence (DNA): TGTGCCAGCAACCTCGGGGTTTTAGAGACCCAGTACTTC. It encodes CASNLGVLETQYF.

In this sample, this clonotype turned up a few times. The chain links TRBV9 to TRBJ1-5; TRBD1 matches at 8 bases. Germline V CDR1 and CDR2: SGDLS, YYNGEE. The CDR3 loop spans 16 amino acids. J lost 7 bases, V lost 2 bases, and 11 bases had no gene match. DNA of the CDR3: TGTGCCAGCAGCGTGGAATTTGGGGGGACAGGACAGCCCCAGCATTTT. Its protein is CASSVEFGGTGQPQHF.

The rearrangement joins TRBV19 to TRBJ1-5, with 7 bases aligning to TRBD1. Trimming at V came to 3 bases and at J to 0 bases, leaving 2 bases not matched to a gene. CDR1 is LNHDA and CDR2 is SQIVND in the germline V gene (reference sequence). The CDR3 length is 15 residues. The CDR3 sequence: CASSIGTASNQPQHF. In DNA, the CDR3 is TGTGCCAGTAGTATCGGGACAGCTAGCAATCAGCCCCAGCATTTT.

This rearrangement joins TRBV30 to TRBJ2-2; D might be TRBD1 (5 bases). The CDR3 spans 13 residues. CDR1 is GTSNPN, CDR2 SVGIG, per germline (reference sequence). V gave up 4 bases and J gave up 8 bases, with 14 bases separating them. The CDR3 protein is CAWTSGMRGELFF. In DNA, the CDR3 is TGTGCCTGGACATCAGGGATGAGGGGGGAGCTGTTTTTT. The full variable domain, rest sourced from reference TRBV30 and TRBJ2-2, is SQTIHQWPATLVQPVGSPLSLECTVEGTSNPNLYWYRQAAGRGLQLLFYSVGIGQISSEVPQNLSASRPQDRQFILSSKKLLLSDSGFYLCAWTSGMRGELFFGEGSRLTVL.

This clonotype was detected many times. The chain has TRBV12-3 or TRBV12-4 and TRBJ1-1; D remains unclear. The CDR3 length is 13 residues. V was pared by 6 bases and J by 4 bases, with 12 bases between. The CDR3 region is CASSRAGATEAFF. The DNA for the CDR3 is TGTGCCAGCAGCCGAGCAGGTGCCACTGAAGCTTTCTTT.

The chain recombines TRBV7-2 with TRBJ2-3, with D perhaps matching TRBD1 (5 bases). This CDR3 comprises 14 residues. Germline CDR1 is SGHTA and CDR2 is FQGNSA. V gave up 0 bases and J gave up 2 bases, with 6 bases separating them. The chain's CDR3 is CASSLAGPTDTQYF. The CDR3 DNA sequence: TGTGCCAGCAGCTTAGCGGGGCCCACAGATACGCAGTATTTT.

This clonotype was seen a few times. This clone may be a read error of a much larger clone one base away. V gene TRBV29-1 combines with J gene TRBJ2-7; 7 bases fit TRBD1. In germline, CDR1 is SQVTM, CDR2 ANQGSEA. The CDR3 contains 12 residues. The CDR3 spells CSARDRGYGQYF. The CDR3 bases are TGCAGCGCGAGGGACAGAGGGTACGGGCAGTACTTC.

The chain recombines TRBV6-1 with TRBJ1-6; D is uncertain. The germline V and J ends were trimmed by 2 bases and 0 bases, with 17 bases remaining between them. CDR3 length: 19 amino acids. Germline V CDR1 and CDR2: MNHNS, SASEGT. For the CDR3, the DNA is TGTGCCAGCAGTGAACAGATCCGGCGTCCTAGCTCCTATAATTCACCCCTCCACTTT. It translates to CASSEQIRRPSSYNSPLHF.

This clonotype appeared many times. V gene TRBV29-1 combines with J gene TRBJ1-1, with no clear D. Germline lookup yields CDR1 SQVTM and CDR2 ANQGSEA. The CDR3 has 12 amino acids. Trimming shortened V by 1 base and J by 6 bases, and 9 bases separated the two germline ends. The CDR3 DNA reads as TGCAGCGTTGAAGTGGGTCTGCCTGAAGCTTTCTTT. It yields the protein CSVEVGLPEAFF.